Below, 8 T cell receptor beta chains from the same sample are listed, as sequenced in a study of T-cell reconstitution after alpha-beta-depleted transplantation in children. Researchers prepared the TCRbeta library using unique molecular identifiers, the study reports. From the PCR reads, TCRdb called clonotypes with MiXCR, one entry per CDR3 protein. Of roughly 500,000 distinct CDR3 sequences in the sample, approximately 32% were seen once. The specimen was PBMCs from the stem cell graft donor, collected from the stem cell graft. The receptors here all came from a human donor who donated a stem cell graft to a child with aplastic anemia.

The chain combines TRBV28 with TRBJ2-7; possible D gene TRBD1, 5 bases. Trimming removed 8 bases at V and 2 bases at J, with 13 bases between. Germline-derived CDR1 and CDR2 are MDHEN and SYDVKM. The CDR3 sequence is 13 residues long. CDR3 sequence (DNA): TGTGCCAGCCAAAGGACACCTACCTACGAGCAGTACTTC. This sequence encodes CASQRTPTYEQYF.

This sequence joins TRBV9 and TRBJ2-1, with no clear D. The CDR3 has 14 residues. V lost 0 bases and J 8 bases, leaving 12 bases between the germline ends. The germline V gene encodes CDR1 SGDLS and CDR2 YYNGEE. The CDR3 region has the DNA TGTGCCAGCAGCGTAGCTCAATATCAGGATGAGCAGTTCTTC. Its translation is CASSVAQYQDEQFF. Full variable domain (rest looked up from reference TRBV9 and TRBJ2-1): DSGVTQTPKHLITATGQRVTLRCSPRSGDLSVYWYQQSLDQGLQFLIQYYNGEERAKGNILERFSAQQFPDLHSELNLSSLELGDSALYFCASSVAQYQDEQFFGPGTRLTVL.

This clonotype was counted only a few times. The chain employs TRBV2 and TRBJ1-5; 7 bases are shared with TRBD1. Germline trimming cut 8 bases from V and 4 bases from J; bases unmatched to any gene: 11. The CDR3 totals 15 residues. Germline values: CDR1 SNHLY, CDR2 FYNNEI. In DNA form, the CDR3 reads TGTGCCAGCCGATTGGACAGGCAACAAAATCAGCCCCAGCATTTT. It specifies CASRLDRQQNQPQHF.

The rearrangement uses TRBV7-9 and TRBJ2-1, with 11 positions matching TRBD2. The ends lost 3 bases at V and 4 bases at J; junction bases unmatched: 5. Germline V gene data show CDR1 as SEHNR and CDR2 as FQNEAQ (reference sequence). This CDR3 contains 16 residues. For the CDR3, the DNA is TGTGCCAGCAGCTTCCAAGGGACTAGCGGTTACAATGAGCAGTTCTTC. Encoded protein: CASSFQGTSGYNEQFF.

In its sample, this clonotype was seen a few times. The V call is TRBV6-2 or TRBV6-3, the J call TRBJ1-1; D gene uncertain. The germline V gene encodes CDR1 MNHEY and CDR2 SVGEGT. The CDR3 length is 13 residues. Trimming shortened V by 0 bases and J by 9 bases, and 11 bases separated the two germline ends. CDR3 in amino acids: CASSYSLMAKAFF. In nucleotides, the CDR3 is TGTGCCAGCAGTTACTCCCTAATGGCTAAAGCTTTCTTT.

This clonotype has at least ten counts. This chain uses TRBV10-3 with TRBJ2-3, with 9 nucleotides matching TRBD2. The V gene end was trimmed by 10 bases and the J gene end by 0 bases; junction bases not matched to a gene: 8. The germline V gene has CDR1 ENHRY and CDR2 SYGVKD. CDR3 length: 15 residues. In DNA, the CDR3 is TGTGCCACAAGTAGACTAGCGGAGAGCACAGATACGCAGTATTTT. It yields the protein CATSRLAESTDTQYF.

Here the CDR3 DNA reads TGTGCCACCAGCAGAGCAGGGACAGGGAACACTGAAGCTTTCTTT. As protein: CATSRAGTGNTEAFF. The genes are TRBV15 and TRBJ1-1, with 8 bases lining up with TRBD1. From germline, CDR1 is LNHNV and CDR2 YYDKDF (reference sequence). Unmatched junction bases numbered 2, after V lost 1 base and J lost 1 base. This CDR3 comprises 15 residues.

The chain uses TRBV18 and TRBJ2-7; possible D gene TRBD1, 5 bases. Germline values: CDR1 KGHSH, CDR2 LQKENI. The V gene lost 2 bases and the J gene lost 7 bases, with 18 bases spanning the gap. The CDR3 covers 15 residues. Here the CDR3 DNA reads TGTGCCAGCTCACCAACGCCTACAGGACCCGCGGAGCAGTACGTC. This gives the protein CASSPTPTGPAEQYV.